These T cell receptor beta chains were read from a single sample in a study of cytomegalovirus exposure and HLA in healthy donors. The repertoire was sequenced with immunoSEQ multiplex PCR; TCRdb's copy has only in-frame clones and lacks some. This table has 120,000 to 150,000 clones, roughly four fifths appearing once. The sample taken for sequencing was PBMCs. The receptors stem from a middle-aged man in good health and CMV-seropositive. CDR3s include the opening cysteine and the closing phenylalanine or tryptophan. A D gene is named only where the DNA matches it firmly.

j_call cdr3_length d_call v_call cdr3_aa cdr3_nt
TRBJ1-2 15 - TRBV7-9 CSSSLAGQSNYGYTF TGTTCCAGCAGCTTAGCCGGACAGTCTAACTATGGCTACACCTTC
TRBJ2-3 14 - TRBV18 CASSPTGGADTQYF TGTGCCAGCTCACCTACGGGCGGGGCAGATACGCAGTATTTT
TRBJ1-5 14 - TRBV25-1 CASSVTGPNQPQHF TGTGCCAGCAGTGTAACAGGGCCCAATCAGCCCCAGCATTTT
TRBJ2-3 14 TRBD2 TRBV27 CASRIAGGTDTQYF TGTGCCAGCAGAATAGCGGGAGGCACAGATACGCAGTATTTT
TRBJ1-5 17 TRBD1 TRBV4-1 CASSQEWTGVDLEPQHF TGCGCCAGCAGCCAAGAGTGGACAGGGGTAGATCTGGAGCCCCAGCATTTT
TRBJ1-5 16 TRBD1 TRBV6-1 CASSDETGGGNQPQHF TGTGCCAGCAGTGACGAGACAGGGGGGGGCAATCAGCCCCAGCATTTT
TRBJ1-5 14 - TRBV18 CASSPFRSNQPQHF TGTGCCAGCTCACCATTCCGGAGCAATCAGCCCCAGCATTTT
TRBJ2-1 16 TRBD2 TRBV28 CASTLGGLAGVNEQFF TGTGCCAGCACCCTCGGTGGACTAGCGGGAGTCAATGAGCAGTTCTTC
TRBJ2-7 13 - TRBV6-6 CASSSRASYEQYF TGTGCCAGCAGTTCGCGGGCCTCCTACGAGCAGTACTTC
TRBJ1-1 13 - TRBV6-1 CASSERSGGAAFF TGTGCCAGCAGTGAAAGGTCCGGGGGGGCAGCTTTCTTT
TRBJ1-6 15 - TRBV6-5 CASSYSEGIRSPLHF TGTGCCAGCAGTTACTCGGAGGGGATTAGGTCACCCCTCCACTTT
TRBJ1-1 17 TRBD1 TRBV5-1 CASSLAPGGMVATEAFF TGCGCCAGCAGCTTGGCCCCAGGGGGTATGGTGGCGACTGAAGCTTTCTTT